Listed below are T cell receptor beta chains from one sample, sequenced in a study of T cells in Graves' hyperthyroidism and ophthalmopathy. Each CDR3 protein is one row after TCRdb ran MiXCR on the multiplex PCR reads. Among some 620,000 distinct CDR3 sequences listed, 16% were seen once. The sequencing input was blood. These TCRs come from a woman aged 25 to 39 with Graves' hyperthyroidism. CDR3s include the opening cysteine and the closing phenylalanine or tryptophan. D genes are given only for firm matches. Part of the rows lack a size; the others show once, few, many or a class for expanded clones.

cdr3_aa	cdr3_nt	d_call	v_call	j_call	clone_size
CAGATGEYEQYF	TGTGCCGGCGCTACAGGGGAGTACGAGCAGTACTTC	TRBD1	TRBV28	TRBJ2-7	few
CASSKNYPPYEQYF	TGTGCCAGTAGCAAAAACTACCCGCCCTACGAGCAGTACTTC	.	TRBV19	TRBJ2-7	.
CASSQAPAPQPQHF	TGTGCCAGCAGCCAAGCCCCTGCACCTCAGCCCCAGCATTTT	.	TRBV3-1	TRBJ1-5	many
CASSLVRGGRETQYF	TGTGCTAGCAGCTTAGTCCGGGGGGGCAGGGAGACCCAGTACTTC	TRBD2	TRBV7-7	TRBJ2-5	many
CAIGAPPGLAGDEQFF	TGTGCCATCGGGGCCCCGCCGGGACTAGCGGGAGATGAGCAGTTCTTC	TRBD2	TRBV10-3	TRBJ2-1	many
CASSFSIGRAGYTF	TGTGCCAGCAGTTTTAGTATAGGGCGAGCTGGCTACACCTTC	.	TRBV12-3/TRBV12-4	TRBJ1-2	.
CASSSPDGNEQFF	TGTGCCAGCAGTTCCCCAGACGGGAATGAGCAGTTCTTC	.	TRBV28	TRBJ2-1	many
CASSLEDGVLHF	TGCGCCAGCAGCTTGGAAGACGGGGTCCTACATTTT	.	TRBV5-1	TRBJ1-5	.
CSARDLGAFVSPLHF	TGCAGTGCTAGAGATCTGGGGGCGTTTGTTTCACCCCTCCACTTT	.	TRBV20-1	TRBJ1-6	few
CASSLGLGLAGELFF	TGTGCCAGCAGCTTAGGGCTAGGGCTGGCCGGGGAGCTGTTTTTT	.	TRBV7-3	TRBJ2-2	few
CASSALGDRRGEQYF	TGTGCCAGCAGCGCCCTTGGGGACAGGAGAGGCGAGCAGTACTTC	TRBD1	TRBV7-9	TRBJ2-7	many
CASRRADTQYF	TGTGCCAGCAGAAGGGCAGATACGCAGTATTTT	.	TRBV6-1	TRBJ2-3	many
CASGLDTLRDRGYEQYF	TGTGCTAGTGGTTTGGACACCCTCCGGGACAGGGGATACGAGCAGTACTTC	TRBD1	TRBV12-5	TRBJ2-7	few
CSVAERAGQFF	TGCAGCGTTGCAGAGCGGGCTGGGCAGTTCTTC	.	TRBV29-1	TRBJ2-1	.
CASSLRRDTGELFF	TGTGCCAGCAGCTTACGTAGAGATACCGGGGAGCTGTTTTTT	.	TRBV7-2	TRBJ2-2	many
CSARDWTSGYEQYF	TGCAGTGCTAGAGATTGGACTAGCGGATACGAGCAGTACTTC	TRBD2	TRBV20-1	TRBJ2-7	many
CASRRTGKLNTEAFF	TGTGCCAGCCGGCGGACAGGGAAATTGAACACTGAAGCTTTCTTT	TRBD1	TRBV6-1	TRBJ1-1	many
CASSLREGSLDTQYF	TGTGCCAGCAGCCTCCGGGAAGGGAGCTTAGATACGCAGTATTTT	.	TRBV7-8	TRBJ2-3	few
CASSFREDYGYTF	TGTGCCAGCAGCTTCAGGGAGGACTATGGCTACACCTTC	.	TRBV7-9	TRBJ1-2	.
CASSWSSGDYNEQFF	TGTGCCAGCAGTTGGAGTTCAGGGGACTACAATGAGCAGTTCTTC	.	TRBV2	TRBJ2-1	many